This T cell receptor (beta chain) emerged from a study of T-cell memory formation after mild COVID-19. MiXCR was run by TCRdb on the 5' RACE reads, yielding one entry per CDR3 protein. The data hold about 100,000 distinct CDR3 sequences, with roughly an eighth observed a single time. The CDR3 contains 17 residues. Germline-derived CDR1 and CDR2 are DFQATT and SNEGSKA (reference sequence). V lost 0 bases, J lost 0 bases, and 5 bases stayed unmatched. This clonotype was detected a few times. The sequenced material came from PBMCs or a T cell subset sorted from them (not recorded which). The source is a man between 18 and 35 years old who had mild COVID-19 (a few samples of this study predate the infection). Cell type and time point are not known. The chain is built from TRBV20-1 and TRBJ1-1; 12 nucleotides align to TRBD1. CDR3 sequence reads: CSAREWDRGRLNTEAFF. DNA for the CDR3: TGCAGTGCTAGAGAGTGGGACAGGGGGCGATTGAACACTGAAGCTTTCTTT.